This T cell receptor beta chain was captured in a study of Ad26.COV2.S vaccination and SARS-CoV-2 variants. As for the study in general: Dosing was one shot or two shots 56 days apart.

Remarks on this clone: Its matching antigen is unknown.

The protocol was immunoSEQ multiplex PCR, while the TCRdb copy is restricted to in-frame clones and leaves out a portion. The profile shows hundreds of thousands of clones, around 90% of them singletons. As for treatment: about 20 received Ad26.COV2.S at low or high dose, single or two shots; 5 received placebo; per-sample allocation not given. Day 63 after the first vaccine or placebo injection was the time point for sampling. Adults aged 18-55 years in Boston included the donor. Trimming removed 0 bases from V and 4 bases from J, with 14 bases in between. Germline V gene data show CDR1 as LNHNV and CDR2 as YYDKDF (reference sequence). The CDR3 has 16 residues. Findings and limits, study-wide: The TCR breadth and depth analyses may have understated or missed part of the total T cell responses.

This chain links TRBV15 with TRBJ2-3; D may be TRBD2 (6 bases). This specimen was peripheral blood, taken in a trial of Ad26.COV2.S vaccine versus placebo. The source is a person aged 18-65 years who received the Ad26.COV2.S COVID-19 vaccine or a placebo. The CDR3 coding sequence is TGTGCCACCAGCAGAGAGTCCCTAGGCGGGGCAGATACGCAGTATTTT. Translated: CATSRESLGGADTQYF.